Sequencing of this TCR beta chain was carried out in a study of blood T cell repertoires in COVID-19. Study context: The origin of the acute and convalescent COVID-19 samples was the United States, Italy and Spain. The cDNA or gDNA used as material had been derived from T cells, B-cell-depleted T cells, or PBMCs.

In the original processing: Using reference gene primer amplification, nucleated cell counts were estimated. Sequencing was performed with immunoSEQ multiplex PCR; in TCRdb, only in-frame clones are kept and a portion is missing. That table supplies the V and J calls and clone size; D and trimming were determined from the DNA. Of approximately 190,000 clones listed, 88% are singletons. This CDR3 region has 16 residues. Germline CDR1 SEHNR, CDR2 FQNEAQ (reference sequence). Trimming removed 5 bases at V and 2 bases at J, with 13 bases between. The rearrangement links TRBV7-9 to TRBJ1-6; no clear D. Sequenced input: peripheral blood. This sequence was found in a woman aged 40 to 50 who had recovered from COVID-19. The CDR3 loop is CASSNGEVTYNSPLHF. The CDR3 bases are TGTGCCAGCAGCAACGGGGAGGTAACCTATAATTCACCCCTCCACTTT.